Below, one T cell receptor beta chain is given with its context. The antigen remains unidentified. CDR1 is SGHVS, CDR2 FNYEAQ, per germline. This CDR3 has 16 amino acids. Unmatched junction bases numbered 9, after V lost 1 base and J lost 3 bases. TCRdb reprocessed the reads via MiXCR and lists one record per CDR3 protein. The table lists about 130,000 distinct CDR3 sequences, 24% of them singletons, with almost 35% in the top ten. The record originates from a study of T cell repertoires in cytomegalovirus infection. The sequence was collected from a human donor in good health (CMV status not recorded). Some clones in this sample may be carry-over from other donors' samples. The sequenced sample consisted of PBMCs, sequenced either directly or after in vitro stimulation (not recorded which). The V and J genes are TRBV7-6 and TRBJ2-7, with 7 bases identical to TRBD2. The CDR3 sequence is CASSLGSSGLIYEQYF. The CDR3 region has the DNA TGTGCCAGCAGCTTAGGTAGTAGCGGGCTGATCTACGAGCAGTACTTC.